This TCR beta chain was identified in a study of blood T cell repertoires in COVID-19. Study details: Spain, Italy and the United States supplied samples that represented acute and convalescent COVID-19. Sample material is recorded as cDNA or gDNA derived from T cells, B-cell-depleted T cells, or PBMCs.

It was during active infection that Seattle patients were enrolled and then longitudinally followed. Here immunoSEQ multiplex PCR was the method, and the copy in TCRdb shows in-frame clones only, minus some. The sample lists some 120,000 clones, around 90% occurring once. The CDR3 contains 15 residues. V lost 6 bases, J lost 3 bases, and 16 bases lay in between. Germline V gene lookup returns CDR1 SGHDN and CDR2 FVKESK. Sequenced material: peripheral blood. The chain links TRBV14 to TRBJ2-3; TRBD2 might be the D (6 bases). This clonotype was sampled from a man between 50 and 59 years old with COVID-19, enrolled during active disease. CDR3 in amino acids: CASSPLAFKTDTQYF. CDR3 sequence (DNA): TGTGCCAGCAGTCCGCTAGCGTTCAAGACAGATACGCAGTATTTT.